This T cell receptor beta chain is from a study of spatial heterogeneity in lung cancer. Regarding time point: blood at routine non-recurrence follow-up after resection. From the 5' RACE reads, TCRdb called clonotypes with MiXCR, one entry per CDR3 protein. The sample gives nearly 95,000 distinct CDR3 sequences, roughly a fifth of which show up once; 21% is in the top ten. Germline V gene lookup returns CDR1 SEHNR and CDR2 FQNEAQ (reference sequence). V was clipped by 1 base and J by 8 bases, with 12 bases between them. The CDR3 has 15 amino acids. This clonotype occurred a few times. The input for sequencing was PBMCs, taken at follow-up. The chain uses TRBV7-9 and TRBJ1-6; D is perhaps TRBD1 (6 bases). The clonotype originates from a male donor with early-stage non-small cell lung cancer. CDR3 sequence (DNA): TGTGCCAGCAGCTTAGGGGGGGCAGGGGATTCACCCCTCCACTTT. Translated, it gives CASSLGGAGDSPLHF. Using reference TRBV7-9 and TRBJ1-6 for the parts outside the CDR3, the full variable domain is DTGVSQNPRHKITKRGQNVTFRCDPISEHNRLYWYRQTLGQGPEFLTYFQNEAQLEKSRLLSDRFSAERPKGSFSTLEIQRTEQGDSAMYLCASSLGGAGDSPLHFGNGTRLTVT.